The 23 T cell receptor beta chains reported below all come from one sample, sequenced in a study of blood T cell repertoires in COVID-19. Measured with immunoSEQ multiplex PCR; TCRdb has only the in-frame clones, and not every one. Of around 250,000 clones in the sample, about four fifths are singletons; the top ten hold roughly 8.7%. Sequenced material: peripheral blood. These receptors were taken from a man between 35 and 55 years old with active or convalescent COVID-19.

The chain couples TRBV2 to TRBJ2-7, with TRBD1 identical over 7 bases. The trim removed 3 bases at V and 4 bases at J, leaving 3 bases unmatched. The CDR3 is 13 amino acids. From germline, CDR1 is SNHLY and CDR2 FYNNEI. Written as DNA, the CDR3 is TGTGCCAGCAGTGAGGACAGGAGGTACGAGCAGTACTTC. It is translated as CASSEDRRYEQYF.

This chain joins TRBV11-3 and TRBJ2-3, with D possibly TRBD2 on 6 matching bases. Germline assignment: CDR1 SGHNT and CDR2 YENEEA. The CDR3 runs 13 residues. The V end lost 4 bases, the J end lost 6 bases, and 11 bases lay between the germline ends. CDR3 loop: CASSSWSGDTQYF. The CDR3 DNA reads TGTGCCAGCAGCTCCTGGAGCGGGGATACGCAGTATTTT.

The rearrangement uses TRBV18 and TRBJ1-5, with D tentatively TRBD1 (5 bases). CDR3 length equals 13 residues. The V end lost 6 bases, the J end lost 3 bases, and 9 bases lay between the germline ends. Germline V gene sequence: CDR1 KGHSH, CDR2 LQKENI. CDR3: CASSDSFNQPQHF. As DNA, the CDR3 is TGTGCCAGCTCCGACAGCTTCAATCAGCCCCAGCATTTT.

The V gene is TRBV10-2, the J gene TRBJ1-6, with D maybe TRBD1 (6 bases). This CDR3 has 13 amino acids. The germline V and J ends were trimmed by 4 bases and 7 bases, with 8 bases remaining between them. Germline CDR1 is WSHSY and CDR2 is SAAADI. The CDR3 protein is CASSGQVNSPLHF. Written as DNA, the CDR3 is TGCGCCAGCAGTGGACAGGTCAATTCACCCCTCCACTTT.

This CDR3 reads CASASRDPLSVGYTF. DNA for the CDR3: TGTGCCAGCGCCAGCAGGGATCCCCTATCGGTTGGCTACACCTTC. The chain carries TRBV2 and TRBJ1-2; D perhaps matches TRBD1 (5 bases). Looked up from germline, CDR1 is SNHLY and CDR2 is FYNNEI. This CDR3 region has 15 residues. The V and J ends lost 8 bases and 7 bases respectively, with 23 bases between them. Based on the CDR3 plus reference TRBV2 and TRBJ1-2, the full variable domain is EPEVTQTPSHQVTQMGQEVILRCVPISNHLYFYWYRQILGQKVEFLVSFYNNEISEKSEIFDDQFSVERPDGSNFTLKIRSTKLEDSAMYFCASASRDPLSVGYTFGSGTRLTVV.

This clone was seen a single time. V usage is TRBV19 and J usage is TRBJ2-7; 8 bases match TRBD1. Germline V gene data show CDR1 as LNHDA and CDR2 as SQIVND (reference sequence). After removal of 0 bases from V and 1 base from J, the junction contained 5 bases not matched to a gene. CDR3 length: 16 amino acids. In DNA, the CDR3 is TGTGCCAGTAGTATAGATGGTAGGACAGGGTCCTACGAGCAGTACTTC. Translation: CASSIDGRTGSYEQYF.

This chain uses TRBV7-9 with TRBJ2-2, with 13 bases matching TRBD2. Germline-derived CDR1 and CDR2 are SEHNR and FQNEAQ (reference sequence). The CDR3 has 17 amino acids. V was clipped by 4 bases and J by 7 bases; unmatched bases: 9. For the CDR3, the DNA is TGTGCCAGCAGCTCTCGGACTAGCGGGAGAGGAGGCGGGGAGCTGTTTTTT. Its protein product is CASSSRTSGRGGGELFF.

This clone was recorded a few times. The chain links TRBV6-6 to TRBJ1-5; no clear D. V was clipped by 2 bases and J by 1 base, with 12 bases between them. The length of the CDR3 is 16 residues. CDR1 MNHNY and CDR2 SVGAGI come from the germline V gene (reference sequence). CDR3 DNA sequence: TGTGCCAGCAGTTACCGAATTCGGGAAAGCAATCAGCCCCAGCATTTT. Translating gives CASSYRIRESNQPQHF.

V usage is TRBV6-1 and J usage is TRBJ2-1; TRBD2 agrees at 13 bases. CDR1 is MNHNS, CDR2 SASEGT, per germline. Germline trimming cut 4 bases from V and 8 bases from J; bases unmatched to any gene: 14. This CDR3 has 18 amino acids. The CDR3 spells CASSAYPAGTSGTYEQFF. CDR3 DNA: TGTGCCAGCAGTGCATACCCCGCCGGGACTAGCGGGACTTATGAGCAGTTCTTC.

This chain joins TRBV5-4 and TRBJ2-3; maybe TRBD2 (5 bases). The V gene's germline CDR1 is SGHNT and CDR2 YYREEE (reference sequence). The CDR3 contains 17 residues. V lost 0 bases and J lost 0, with 14 bases in between. The CDR3, as DNA: TGTGCCAGCAGCTTGGAGGGTAGGAGCGGTAGCACAGATACGCAGTATTTT. Translating gives CASSLEGRSGSTDTQYF.

About this clone: No DNA is shown, since the ends of the CDR3 on it are uncertain; the CDR3 is the one TCRdb lists. The rearrangement links TRBV6-2 or TRBV6-3 to TRBJ2-5; no DNA check was done on the table's D call, TRBD2. The CDR3 is 16 amino acids in total, end residues counted. CDR1 is MNHEY, CDR2 SVGEGT, per germline. The CDR3 loop is CASSSSTSREGETQYF.

CDR3 coding DNA: TGTGCCAGCAGTTCCCTTTACAGGGTGTCTGGCACAGATACGCAGTATTTT. Its translation: CASSSLYRVSGTDTQYF. The chain employs TRBV27 and TRBJ2-3; D may be TRBD1 (6 bases). The CDR3 contains 17 residues. The V and J ends lost 4 bases and 1 base respectively, with 18 bases between them. The germline CDR1 and CDR2 sequences are MNHEY and SMNVEV (reference sequence).

The chain is built from TRBV7-8 and TRBJ2-7; no firm D call. V gave up 4 bases and J gave up 5 bases, with 12 bases separating them. Looked up from germline, CDR1 is SGHVS and CDR2 is FQNEAQ. CDR3 length equals 13 residues. CDR3 loop: CASSYLPSNEQYF. As DNA, the CDR3 is TGTGCCAGCAGCTACCTCCCCAGTAACGAGCAGTACTTC. Complete variable domain (other parts from reference TRBV7-8 and TRBJ2-7): GAGVSQSPRYKVAKRGQDVALRCDPISGHVSLFWYQQALGQGPEFLTYFQNEAQLDKSGLPSDRFFAERPEGSVSTLKIQRTQQEDSAVYLCASSYLPSNEQYFGPGTRLTVT.

This clone came up a few times. The chain combines TRBV7-2 with TRBJ1-5; D is unresolved. V dropped 4 bases and J dropped 0 bases, with 10 bases sitting between them. The CDR3 runs 15 residues. CDR1 SGHTA and CDR2 FQGNSA come from the germline V gene. The CDR3 DNA reads as TGTGCCAGCAGCTCTTACAAAAATAGCAATCAGCCCCAGCATTTT. This translates into CASSSYKNSNQPQHF.

In its sample, this clone was seen a few times. The V call is TRBV7-9, the J call TRBJ2-1; TRBD1 is a possible D gene (6 bases). The germline V gene encodes CDR1 SEHNR and CDR2 FQNEAQ (reference sequence). Trimming shortened V by 4 bases and J by 7 bases, and 11 bases separated the two germline ends. This CDR3 comprises 13 residues. The chain's CDR3 is CASSSHQGNEQFF. DNA for the CDR3: TGTGCCAGCAGCTCGCACCAGGGGAATGAGCAGTTCTTC.

The chain has TRBV2 and TRBJ1-5, with D maybe TRBD1 (5 bases). CDR1 SNHLY and CDR2 FYNNEI come from the germline V gene. CDR3 size: 17 residues. Trimming took 2 bases from V and 0 from J, leaving 14 bases between them. The CDR3 is CASSELRQSDSNQPQHF. For the CDR3, the DNA is TGTGCCAGCAGTGAACTTCGACAGTCCGATAGCAATCAGCCCCAGCATTTT.

This clone was seen just once. The chain carries TRBV29-1 and TRBJ1-2, with D perhaps TRBD1 (5 bases). Germline V CDR1 and CDR2: SQVTM, ANQGSEA. The CDR3 length is 18 residues. V was clipped by 2 bases and J by 5 bases, with 27 bases between them. Here the CDR3 DNA reads TGCAGCGTTGAAATATCACAGGTCAGGGCCGCCGTCGGGTATGGCTACACCTTC. Its translation: CSVEISQVRAAVGYGYTF. The variable domain in full, with the rest retrieved from reference TRBV29-1 and TRBJ1-2, is SAVISQKPSRDICQRGTSLTIQCQVDSQVTMMFWYRQQPGQSLTLIATANQGSEATYESGFVIDKFPISRPNLTFSTLTVSNMSPEDSSIYLCSVEISQVRAAVGYGYTFGSGTRLTVV.

This clone was counted many times. The chain joins TRBV5-4 to TRBJ1-2, with 9 positions matching TRBD1. Trimming took 5 bases from V and 6 from J; bases not matched to a gene: 11. This CDR3 is 15 amino acids long. Germline V gene sequence: CDR1 SGHNT, CDR2 YYREEE (reference sequence). CDR3 amino acids: CASRQRTGGADGYTF. In DNA form, the CDR3 reads TGTGCCAGCAGACAGCGTACAGGGGGCGCAGATGGCTACACCTTC. Looking up the rest from reference TRBV5-4 and TRBJ1-2 gives the full variable domain: ETGVTQSPTHLIKTRGQQVTLRCSSQSGHNTVSWYQQALGQGPQFIFQYYREEENGRGNFPPRFSGLQFPNYSSELNVNALELDDSALYLCASRQRTGGADGYTFGSGTRLTVV.

The V call is TRBV19, the J call TRBJ1-5; D not resolved. The CDR3 totals 13 residues. CDR1 and CDR2 (germline): LNHDA, SQIVND (reference sequence). V lost 1 base and J lost 5, with 6 bases in between. CDR3 sequence: CASSIVGYQPQHF. CDR3 nucleotide sequence: TGTGCCAGTAGTATAGTCGGGTATCAGCCCCAGCATTTT. The whole variable domain, remainder taken from reference TRBV19 and TRBJ1-5, is DGGITQSPKYLFRKEGQNVTLSCEQNLNHDAMYWYRQDPGQGLRLIYYSQIVNDFQKGDIAEGYSVSREKKESFPLTVTSAQKNPTAFYLCASSIVGYQPQHFGDGTRLSIL.

The chain has TRBV3-1 (or the pseudogene TRBV3-2) and TRBJ2-7; no reliable D call. Germline V CDR1 and CDR2: LGHDT, YNNKEL (reference sequence). With 2 bases removed from V and 5 bases from J, the gap between germline ends came to 4 bases. CDR3 length: 11 residues. DNA of the CDR3: TGTGCCAGCAGCCAAATCGACGAGCAGTACTTC. Translating it yields CASSQIDEQYF.

This chain links TRBV7-3 with TRBJ1-4, with D possibly matching TRBD1 (5 bases). V was trimmed by 1 base and J by 7 bases, leaving 7 bases between them. This CDR3 region has 13 residues. Per the germline V gene, CDR1 is SGHTA and CDR2 is FQGTGA. The CDR3 reads CASSLRGGEKLFF. The CDR3 DNA reads as TGTGCCAGCAGCTTAAGGGGCGGTGAAAAACTGTTTTTT.

This clone was counted a single time. Other nucleotide sequences in the sample specify the same CDR3. The chain recombines TRBV30 with TRBJ1-5, with 8 bases aligning to TRBD1. The J segment lost 7 bases and the V segment lost 0 bases, leaving 5 bases of the junction unmatched. The CDR3 sequence is 14 residues long. Germline V gives CDR1 GTSNPN, CDR2 SVGIG (reference sequence). CDR3 sequence: CAWSVGQGSQPQHF. The CDR3 DNA reads TGTGCCTGGAGTGTTGGACAGGGCAGCCAGCCCCAGCATTTT. The full variable domain, its missing parts supplied by reference TRBV30 and TRBJ1-5, is SQTIHQWPATLVQPVGSPLSLECTVEGTSNPNLYWYRQAAGRGLQLLFYSVGIGQISSEVPQNLSASRPQDRQFILSSKKLLLSDSGFYLCAWSVGQGSQPQHFGDGTRLSIL.

This chain uses TRBV3-1 (or the pseudogene TRBV3-2) with TRBJ1-3, with a weak D call TRBD1 (6 bases). This CDR3 is 15 amino acids long. V was pared by 0 bases and J by 4 bases, with 10 bases between. Germline V gene data show CDR1 as LGHDT and CDR2 as YNNKEL (reference sequence). CDR3 sequence: CASSQDLTGGNTIYF. In DNA form, the CDR3 reads TGTGCCAGCAGCCAAGATCTAACAGGGGGAAACACCATATATTTT.